This T cell receptor beta chain was captured by sequencing in a study of T cell responses to AZD1222 COVID-19 vaccine. Overall study results and limits: Mapped onto spike, vaccine-associated CD4 TCRs spanned it and were dominant at 160-218 and 743-854.

Turning to this clone: Its matching antigen is unknown.

Repertoires were generated with immunoSEQ multiplex PCR, while TCRdb's copy carries only in-frame clones and drops some. The sample yields 120,000 to 150,000 clones, approximately 89% seen once. Second-dose timings of about 4 or about 12 weeks were pooled. The CDR3 consists of 14 residues. V shed 6 bases and J shed 4 bases, with 12 bases lying between them. The germline V gene has CDR1 LGHDT and CDR2 YNNKEL (reference sequence). The source material was peripheral blood, sampled 28 days after the second AZD1222 dose. The chain joins TRBV3-1 (or the pseudogene TRBV3-2) to TRBJ1-4; maybe TRBD1 (5 bases). This receptor was identified in an adult who received the AZD1222 COVID-19 vaccine. The CDR3 DNA sequence: TGTGCCAGCAGGGCCCAGGGAGGTAATGAAAAACTGTTTTTT. This translates into CASRAQGGNEKLFF.